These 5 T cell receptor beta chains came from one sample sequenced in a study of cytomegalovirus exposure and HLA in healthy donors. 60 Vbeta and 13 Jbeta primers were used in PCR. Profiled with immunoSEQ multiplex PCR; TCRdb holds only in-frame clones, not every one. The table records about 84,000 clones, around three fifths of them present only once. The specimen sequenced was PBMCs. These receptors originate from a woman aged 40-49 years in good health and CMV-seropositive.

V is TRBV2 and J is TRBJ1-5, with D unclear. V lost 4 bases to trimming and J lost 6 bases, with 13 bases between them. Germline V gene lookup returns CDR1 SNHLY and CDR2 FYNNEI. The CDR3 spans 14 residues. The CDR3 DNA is TGTGCCAGCAGTGTAGACGGAGGGAGTCAGCCCCAGCATTTT. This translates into CASSVDGGSQPQHF.

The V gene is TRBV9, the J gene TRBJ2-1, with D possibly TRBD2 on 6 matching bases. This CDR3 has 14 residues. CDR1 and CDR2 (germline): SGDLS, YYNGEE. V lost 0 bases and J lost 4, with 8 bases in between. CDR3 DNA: TGTGCCAGCAGCGTAGACGGGGGTTACAATGAGCAGTTCTTC. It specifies CASSVDGGYNEQFF.

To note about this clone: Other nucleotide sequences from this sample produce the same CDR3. The CDR3 nucleotides read TGTGCCAGCAGTCGACAGGGGGGCCAGCCCCAGCATTTT. This gives the protein CASSRQGGQPQHF. The V gene is TRBV6-5, the J gene TRBJ1-5; 9 nucleotides line up with TRBD1. Germline loops: CDR1 MNHEY, CDR2 SVGAGI. This CDR3 contains 13 residues. V was pared by 5 bases and J by 7 bases, with 3 bases of the junction left unmatched.

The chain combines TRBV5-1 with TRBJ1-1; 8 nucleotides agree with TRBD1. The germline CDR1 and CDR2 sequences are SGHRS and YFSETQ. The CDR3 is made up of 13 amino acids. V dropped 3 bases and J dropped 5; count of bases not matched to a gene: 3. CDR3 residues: CASSSRGRTEAFF. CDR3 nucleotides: TGCGCCAGCAGCTCCAGGGGGCGGACTGAAGCTTTCTTT.

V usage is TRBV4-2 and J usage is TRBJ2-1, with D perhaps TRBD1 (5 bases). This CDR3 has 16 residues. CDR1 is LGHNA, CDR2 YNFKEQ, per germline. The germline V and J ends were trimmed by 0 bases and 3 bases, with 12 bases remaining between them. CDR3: CASSQDQGNVYNEQFF. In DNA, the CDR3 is TGTGCCAGCAGCCAAGATCAGGGAAACGTCTACAATGAGCAGTTCTTC.